This entry describes one T cell receptor (beta chain). This CDR3 contains 14 residues. Trimming removed 11 bases from V and 5 bases from J, with 22 bases in between. Germline V CDR1 and CDR2: MNHNS, SASEGT. Amplification of TCR beta CDR3 regions used RNA as the template. TCR CDR3 underwent first-round RT-PCR with the HTBI primer set. From the multiplex PCR reads, TCRdb called clonotypes with MiXCR, one entry per CDR3 protein. This sample has about 740,000 distinct CDR3 sequences; less than 15% occur once, and the top ten carry more than 8.5%. The data were obtained in a study of T cells in Graves' hyperthyroidism and ophthalmopathy. Study details: Before treatment of any kind, peripheral blood was taken at initial diagnosis.

The hyperthyroidism patients had all been newly diagnosed, and their disease duration was under 2 months. Their ages ranged from 18 to 65 years. The sequencing sample was made of blood. This chain connects TRBV6-1 to TRBJ2-7; D ambiguous. This TCR derives from a woman between 18 and 29 years old with Graves' hyperthyroidism. The CDR3 region is CASKERGGLDEQYF. The CDR3 DNA sequence: TGTGCCTCCAAAGAACGCGGCGGTCTGGACGAGCAGTACTTC.